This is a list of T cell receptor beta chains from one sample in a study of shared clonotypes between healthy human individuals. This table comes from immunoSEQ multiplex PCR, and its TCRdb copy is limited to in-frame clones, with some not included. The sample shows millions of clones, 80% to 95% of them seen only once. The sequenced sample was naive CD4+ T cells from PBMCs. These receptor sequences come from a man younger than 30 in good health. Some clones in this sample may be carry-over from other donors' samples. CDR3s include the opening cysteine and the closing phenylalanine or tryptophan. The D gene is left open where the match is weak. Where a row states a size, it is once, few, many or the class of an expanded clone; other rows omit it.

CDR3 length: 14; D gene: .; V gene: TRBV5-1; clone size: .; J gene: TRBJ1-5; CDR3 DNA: TGCGCCAGCAGCTTGCAGCAGGGCGGTCAGCCCCAGCATTTT; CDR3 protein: CASSLQQGGQPQHF
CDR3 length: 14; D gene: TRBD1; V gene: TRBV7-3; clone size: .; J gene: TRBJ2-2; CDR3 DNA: TGTGCCAGCAGTTGGGACAGGGACACCGGGGAGCTGTTTTTT; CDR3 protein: CASSWDRDTGELFF
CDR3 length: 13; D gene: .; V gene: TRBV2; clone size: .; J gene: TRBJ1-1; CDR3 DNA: TGTGCCAGCAGTGAAGACAGGGCGGGTGAAGCTTTCTTT; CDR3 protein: CASSEDRAGEAFF
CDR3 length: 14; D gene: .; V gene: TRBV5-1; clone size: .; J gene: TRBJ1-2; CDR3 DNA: TGCGCCAGCAGCTTGGGGACCCGGGGGAATGGCTACACCTTC; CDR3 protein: CASSLGTRGNGYTF
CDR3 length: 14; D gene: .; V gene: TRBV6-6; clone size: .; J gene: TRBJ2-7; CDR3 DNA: TGTGCCAGCAGTCAGGGAGCGGCTAGTAACGAGCAGTACTTC; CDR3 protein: CASSQGAASNEQYF
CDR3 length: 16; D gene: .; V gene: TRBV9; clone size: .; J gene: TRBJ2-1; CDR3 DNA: TGTGCCAGCAGCGTAGAGGTGGCCCCGCGGAACAATGAGCAGTTCTTC; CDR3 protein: CASSVEVAPRNNEQFF
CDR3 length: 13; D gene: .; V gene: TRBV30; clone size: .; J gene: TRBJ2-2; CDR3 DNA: TGTGCCTGGACCTTGACGAACACCGGGGAGCTGTTTTTT; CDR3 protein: CAWTLTNTGELFF
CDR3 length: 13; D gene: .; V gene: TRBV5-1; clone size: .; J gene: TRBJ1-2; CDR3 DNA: TGCGCCAGCAGCCTTCCAGGGGTATATGGCTACACCTTC; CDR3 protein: CASSLPGVYGYTF
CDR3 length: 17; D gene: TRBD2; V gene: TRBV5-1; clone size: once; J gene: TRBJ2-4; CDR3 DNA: TGCGCCAGCAGCTTGGAACCCCCGGGACTAGCTGGGAACATTCAGTACTTC; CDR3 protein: CASSLEPPGLAGNIQYF
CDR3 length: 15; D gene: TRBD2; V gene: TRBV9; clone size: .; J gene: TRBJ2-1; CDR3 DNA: TGTGCCAGCAGCACGGGGACTAGCGGGATTGGGGAGCAGTTCTTC; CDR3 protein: CASSTGTSGIGEQFF
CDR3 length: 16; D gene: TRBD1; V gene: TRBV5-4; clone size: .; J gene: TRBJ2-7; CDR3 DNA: TGTGCCAGCAGCCCCCGAGGGCGGACAGGGGGCCACGAGCAGTACTTC; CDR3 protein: CASSPRGRTGGHEQYF
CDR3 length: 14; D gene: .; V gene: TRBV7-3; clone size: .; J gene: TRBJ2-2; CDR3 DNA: TGTGCCAGCAGCCAATTATCGGGGTACGGGGAGCTGTTTTTT; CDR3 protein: CASSQLSGYGELFF
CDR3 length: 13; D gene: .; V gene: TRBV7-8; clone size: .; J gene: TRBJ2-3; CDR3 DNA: TGTGCCAGCACCTTACACAGCACAGATACGCAGTATTTT; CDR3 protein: CASTLHSTDTQYF
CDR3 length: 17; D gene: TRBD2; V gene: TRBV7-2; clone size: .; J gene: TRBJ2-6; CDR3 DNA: TGTGCCAGCAGCCCATTGGGGGGGTTCTCTGGGGCCAACGTCCTGACTTTC; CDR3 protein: CASSPLGGFSGANVLTF
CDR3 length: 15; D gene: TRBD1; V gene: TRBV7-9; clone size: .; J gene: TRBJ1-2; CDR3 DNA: TGTGCCAGCAGCTCCGACAGGGGTTCTAACTATGGCTACACCTTC; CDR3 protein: CASSSDRGSNYGYTF
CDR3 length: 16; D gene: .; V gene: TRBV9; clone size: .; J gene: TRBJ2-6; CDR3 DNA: TGTGCCAGCAGCGTAGCAGGGTCTGGCGGGGCCAACGTCCTGACTTTC; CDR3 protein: CASSVAGSGGANVLTF
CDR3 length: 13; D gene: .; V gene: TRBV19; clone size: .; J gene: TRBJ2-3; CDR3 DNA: TGTGCCAGTAAGCGGACTAGCACAGATACGCAGTATTTT; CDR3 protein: CASKRTSTDTQYF
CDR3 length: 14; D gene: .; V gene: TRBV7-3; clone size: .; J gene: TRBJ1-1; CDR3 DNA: TGTGCCAGCAGCAAGAGAGAAATGAACACTGAAGCTTTCTTT; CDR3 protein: CASSKREMNTEAFF
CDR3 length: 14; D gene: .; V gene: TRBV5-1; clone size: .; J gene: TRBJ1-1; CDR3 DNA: TGCGCCAGCAGCCCGGGGGCAGGGGACACTGAAGCTTTCTTT; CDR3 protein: CASSPGAGDTEAFF
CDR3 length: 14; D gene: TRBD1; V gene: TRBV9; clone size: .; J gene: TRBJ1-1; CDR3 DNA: TGTGCCAGCAGCGGACAGGGTCGGAACACTGAAGCTTTCTTT; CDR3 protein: CASSGQGRNTEAFF
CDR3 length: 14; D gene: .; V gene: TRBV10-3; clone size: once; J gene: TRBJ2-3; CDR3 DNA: TGTGCCATCAGTGAGTCGGTTGGAACAGATACGCAGTATTTT; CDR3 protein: CAISESVGTDTQYF
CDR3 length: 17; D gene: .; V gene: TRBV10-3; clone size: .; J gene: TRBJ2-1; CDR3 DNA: TGTGCCATCAGTGACGTCCAGACACCGACTCCTTTCAATGAGCAGTTCTTC; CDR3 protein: CAISDVQTPTPFNEQFF
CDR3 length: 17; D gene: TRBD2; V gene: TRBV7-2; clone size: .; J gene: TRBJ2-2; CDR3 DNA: TGTGCCAGCAGCCCGGGGACTAGCGGGAGAGGGACCGGGGAGCTGTTTTTT; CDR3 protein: CASSPGTSGRGTGELFF
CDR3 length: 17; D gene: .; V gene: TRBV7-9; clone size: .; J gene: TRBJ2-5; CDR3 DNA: TGTGCCAGCAGCCCTAAGGGGGGACACTCGTACCAAGAGACCCAGTACTTC; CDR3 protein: CASSPKGGHSYQETQYF
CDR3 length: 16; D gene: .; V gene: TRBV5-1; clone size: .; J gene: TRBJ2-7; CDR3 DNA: TGCGCCAGCAGCTTGGAGGGGCAGGCCCGGGGCTACGAGCAGTACTTC; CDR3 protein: CASSLEGQARGYEQYF
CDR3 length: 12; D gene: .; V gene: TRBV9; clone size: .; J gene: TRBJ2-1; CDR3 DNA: TGTGCCAGCAGCGGCCATTACAATGAGCAGTTCTTC; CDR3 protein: CASSGHYNEQFF
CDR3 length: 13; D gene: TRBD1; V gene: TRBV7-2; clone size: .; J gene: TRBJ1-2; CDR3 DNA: TGTGCCAGCAGCTTCGGACAGGGTGATGGCTACACCTTC; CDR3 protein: CASSFGQGDGYTF
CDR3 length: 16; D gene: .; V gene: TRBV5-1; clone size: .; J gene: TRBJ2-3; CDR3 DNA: TGCGCCAGCAGCTTGGGAAGCGATGGAGGCACAGATACGCAGTATTTT; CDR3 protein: CASSLGSDGGTDTQYF
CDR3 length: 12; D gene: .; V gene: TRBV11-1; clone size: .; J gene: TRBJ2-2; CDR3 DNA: TGTGCCAGCAGCTTAGGGGCCGGGGAGCTGTTTTTT; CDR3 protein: CASSLGAGELFF
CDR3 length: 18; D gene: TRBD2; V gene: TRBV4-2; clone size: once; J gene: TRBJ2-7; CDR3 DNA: TGTGCCAGCAGCCAAGTTGAATGGTTTCTAGCGGGATCCTACGAGCAGTACTTC; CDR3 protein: CASSQVEWFLAGSYEQYF
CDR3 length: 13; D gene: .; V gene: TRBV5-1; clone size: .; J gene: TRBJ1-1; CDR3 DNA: TGCGCCAGCAGCTTGGAAGGTGTCGGCGGGGCTTTCTTT; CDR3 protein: CASSLEGVGGAFF
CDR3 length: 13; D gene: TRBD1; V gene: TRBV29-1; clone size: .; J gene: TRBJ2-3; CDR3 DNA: TGCAGCGTCGCGACAGGGAACACAGATACGCAGTATTTT; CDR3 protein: CSVATGNTDTQYF
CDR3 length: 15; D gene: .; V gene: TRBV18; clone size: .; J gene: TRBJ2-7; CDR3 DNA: TGTGCCAGCTCATATTTACGGGAAGACTCCTACGAGCAGTACTTC; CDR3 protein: CASSYLREDSYEQYF
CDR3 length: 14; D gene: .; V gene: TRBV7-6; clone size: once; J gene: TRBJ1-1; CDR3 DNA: TGTGCCAGCAGCCCCAAAGGCATGAACACTGAAGCTTTCTTT; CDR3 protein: CASSPKGMNTEAFF
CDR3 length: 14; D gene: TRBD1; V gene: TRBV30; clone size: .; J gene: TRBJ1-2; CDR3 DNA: TGTGCCTGGAGGGGCGACAGGGGTTACTATGGCTACACCTTC; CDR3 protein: CAWRGDRGYYGYTF
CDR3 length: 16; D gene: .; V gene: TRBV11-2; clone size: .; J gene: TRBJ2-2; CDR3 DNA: TGTGCCAGCAGCTCGAACATCCGGCAGTTTACCGGGGAGCTGTTTTTT; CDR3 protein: CASSSNIRQFTGELFF
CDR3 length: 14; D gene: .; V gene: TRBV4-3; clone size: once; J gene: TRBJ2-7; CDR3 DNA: TGCGCCAGCAGCCGCCGGGACGGCTCCTACGAGCAGTACTTC; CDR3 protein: CASSRRDGSYEQYF
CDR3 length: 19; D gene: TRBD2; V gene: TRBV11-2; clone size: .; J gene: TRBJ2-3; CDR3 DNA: TGTGCCAGCAGCTTTTTTTCACGGAGAAGGACTAGCGGGTTACATACGCAGTATTTT; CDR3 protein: CASSFFSRRRTSGLHTQYF
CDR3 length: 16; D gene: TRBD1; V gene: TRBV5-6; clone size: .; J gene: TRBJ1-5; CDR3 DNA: TGTGCCAGCAGCAAGGGGACAGGGGGAAGCAATCAGCCCCAGCATTTT; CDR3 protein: CASSKGTGGSNQPQHF
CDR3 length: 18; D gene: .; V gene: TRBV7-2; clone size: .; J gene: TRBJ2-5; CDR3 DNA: TGTGCCAGCAGCTTAGGTCTTTCGGCGCGCGGGACGAAAGAGACCCAGTACTTC; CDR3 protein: CASSLGLSARGTKETQYF
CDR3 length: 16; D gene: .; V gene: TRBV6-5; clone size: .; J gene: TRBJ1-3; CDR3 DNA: TGTGCCAGCAGTTACTCGCCCTCAAGCTCTGGAAACACCATATATTTT; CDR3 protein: CASSYSPSSSGNTIYF
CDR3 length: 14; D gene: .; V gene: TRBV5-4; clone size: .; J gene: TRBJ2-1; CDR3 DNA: TGTGCCAGCAGCTCCCCGGGGGCCTACAATGAGCAGTTCTTC; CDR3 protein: CASSSPGAYNEQFF
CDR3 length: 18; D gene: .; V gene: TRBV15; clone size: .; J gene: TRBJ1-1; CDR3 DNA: TGTGCCACCAGCAGAGGTAGGGGCGCGGGTCCCATGAACACTGAAGCTTTCTTT; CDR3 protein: CATSRGRGAGPMNTEAFF
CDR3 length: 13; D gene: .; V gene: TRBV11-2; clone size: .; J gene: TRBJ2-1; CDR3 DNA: TGTGCCAGCAGCTTAGGGCCTCGGGATGAGCAGTTCTTC; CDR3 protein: CASSLGPRDEQFF
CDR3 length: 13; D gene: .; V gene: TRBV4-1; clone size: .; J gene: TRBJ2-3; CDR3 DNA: TGCGCCAGCAGCCAAGAGGGACTAGATACGCAGTATTTT; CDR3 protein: CASSQEGLDTQYF
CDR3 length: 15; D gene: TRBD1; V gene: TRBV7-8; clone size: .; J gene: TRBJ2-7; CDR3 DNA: TGTGCCAGCAGCCCAGGGGGACCCCAAAGTTACGAGCAGTACTTC; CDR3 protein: CASSPGGPQSYEQYF
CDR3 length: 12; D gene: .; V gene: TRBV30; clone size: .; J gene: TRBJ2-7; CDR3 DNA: TGTGCCTGGAGTGTAAGTATCCTCGAGCAGTACTTC; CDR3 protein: CAWSVSILEQYF
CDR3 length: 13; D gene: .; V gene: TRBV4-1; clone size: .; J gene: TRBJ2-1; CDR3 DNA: TGCGCCAGCAGCCAAGGACTAGTTGGCGGTCAGTTCTTC; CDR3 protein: CASSQGLVGGQFF
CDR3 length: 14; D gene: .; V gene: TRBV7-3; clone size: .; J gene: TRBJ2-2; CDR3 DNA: TGTGCCAGCAGCCGTGGCGGCGGGGACGGGGAGCTGTTTTTT; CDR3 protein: CASSRGGGDGELFF
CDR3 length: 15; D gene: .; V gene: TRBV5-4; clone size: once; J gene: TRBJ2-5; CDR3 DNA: TGTGCCAGCAGCTTGGCCCTAGGGCCGGAGGGGACCCAGTACTTC; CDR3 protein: CASSLALGPEGTQYF
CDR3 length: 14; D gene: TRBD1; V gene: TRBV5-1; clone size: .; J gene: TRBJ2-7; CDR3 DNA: TGCGCCAGCAGCTTAGGGTACGGACAGGCCGAGCAGTACTTC; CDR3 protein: CASSLGYGQAEQYF
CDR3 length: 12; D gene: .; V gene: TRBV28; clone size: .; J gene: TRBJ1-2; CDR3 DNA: TGTGCCAGCAGTTTGGACAACTATGGCTACACCTTC; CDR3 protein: CASSLDNYGYTF
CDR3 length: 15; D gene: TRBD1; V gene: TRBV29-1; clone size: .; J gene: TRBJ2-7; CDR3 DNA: TGCAGCGGGTCATACCGGGACAGGGGGCACTACGAGCAGTACTTC; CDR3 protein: CSGSYRDRGHYEQYF